This entry lists 3 T cell receptor beta chains sequenced from one sample in a study of shared clonotypes between healthy human individuals (dated by TCRdb to 2018 to 2021). Receptor amplification or capture employed the immunoSEQ multiplex PCR assay. The table was pulled from immuneACCESS by TCRdb, which kept in-frame rearrangements only. Such tables lose some clones; where checked, under half of the loss comes from unresolved V genes, and the rest has no known cause. This sample has around 640,000 clones in its table, and 95% to 97% of those were observed once. Of the sample, 0.11% falls within the top ten clones. CD8 naive samples were CD45RO-negative cells positively selected for CCR7, giving a CD45RA+CCR7+ population that excluded TemRA cells. Specimen: naive CD8+ T cells sorted from blood. Per the publication, the cell subset or site label means: CD45RA+CCR7+. These receptor sequences come from a woman aged 25 to 39 in good health.

The rearrangement joins TRBV13 to TRBJ2-1; D call uncertain. V lost 5 bases and J lost 5, with 7 bases in between. The CDR3 sequence is 12 residues long. Germline V gene lookup returns CDR1 PRHDT and CDR2 FYEKMQ (reference sequence). The CDR3 region has the DNA TGTGCCAGCAGCAAATATAACAATGAGCAGTTCTTC. It translates to CASSKYNNEQFF.

This clone appeared a single time. The chain recombines TRBV5-1 with TRBJ2-7, with 9 bases fitting TRBD1. In germline, CDR1 is SGHRS, CDR2 YFSETQ. This CDR3 has 15 amino acids. The ends lost 4 bases at V and 0 bases at J; junction bases unmatched: 5. The CDR3 loop is CASSDRDRASYEQYF. Here the CDR3 DNA reads TGCGCCAGCAGCGACCGGGACAGGGCCTCCTACGAGCAGTACTTC.

The rearrangement uses TRBV6-6 and TRBJ2-1, with TRBD2 matching 8 bases. CDR3 length: 16 residues. Germline assignment: CDR1 MNHNY and CDR2 SVGAGI (reference sequence). Trimming took 0 bases from V and 5 from J; bases not matched to a gene: 6. CDR3 nucleotides: TGTGCCAGCAGTTACTCGATAGCGGGAAGAAACAATGAGCAGTTCTTC. Translation: CASSYSIAGRNNEQFF.